The T cell receptor (beta chain) under discussion was sequenced for a study of T cell repertoires in cytomegalovirus infection. Across the whole study: Public TCR beta signatures indicated both CMV infection and matching HLA type. Findings of the study overall: Across the ex vivo response, the dominant clonotypes were HLA-C-restricted CMV-specific TCR beta clonotypes. Frequencies of public TCR beta families were cumulated, and this identified carriers of CMV plus the relevant HLA.

TCRdb used MiXCR to reprocess the reads, holding one entry per CDR3 protein. Among around 290,000 distinct CDR3 sequences listed, roughly 26% were seen once. The CDR3 has 15 amino acids. V dropped 0 bases and J dropped 10; count of bases not matched to a gene: 8. Germline lookup yields CDR1 SGHTA and CDR2 FQGNSA. This clonotype was detected ten times or more. Its antigen is not known. The V and J genes are TRBV7-2 and TRBJ2-1; 8 bases are a match to TRBD2. This receptor was identified in a human donor in good health (CMV status not recorded). Some clones in this sample may be carry-over from other donors' samples. Sequenced sample: PBMCs. CDR3 sequence (DNA): TGTGCCAGCAGCTTAGCAGTCGGCGGGGGGCCCGAGCAGTTCTTC. It is translated as CASSLAVGGGPEQFF. The variable domain in full, with the rest retrieved from reference TRBV7-2 and TRBJ2-1, is GAGVSQSPSNKVTEKGKDVELRCDPISGHTALYWYRQSLGQGLEFLIYFQGNSAPDKSGLPSDRFSAERTGGSVSTLTIQRTQQEDSAVYLCASSLAVGGGPEQFFGPGTRLTVL.